This TCR beta chain was recorded in a study of blood T cell repertoires in COVID-19. Study information: COVID-19 samples, acute and convalescent, were from the United States, Italy and Spain.

The germline V gene has CDR1 SGDLS and CDR2 YYNGEE. The CDR3 has 14 amino acids. V was pared by 2 bases and J by 2 bases, with 2 bases of the junction left unmatched. Sequenced by immunoSEQ multiplex PCR; TCRdb stores in-frame clones only, minus some. The sample shows fewer than 350,000 clones, roughly 89% of them seen only once. The sequence derives from a man aged 30-40 years with COVID-19, enrolled during active disease. The sequenced material came from peripheral blood. The chain carries TRBV9 and TRBJ1-2, with 8 bases that match TRBD1. In DNA form, the CDR3 reads TGTGCCAGCAGCGTGGGACAGGAGAACTATGGCTACACCTTC. Translation: CASSVGQENYGYTF.